The 28 T cell receptor beta chains presented below share a single source sample, sequenced in a study of T cell responses to AZD1222 COVID-19 vaccine (dated by TCRdb to about 2021). The library was made by the immunoSEQ multiplex PCR assay. TCRdb stores this immuneACCESS table with in-frame sequences only. Part of the clones is absent; in the studies checked, under half of the shortfall reflects unresolved V genes, and no reason is known for the rest. In this sample the table shows 100,000 to 150,000 clones, roughly 91% of which occur a single time. The ten biggest clones cover around 5% of the sample. The time point label corresponds to: about 28 days (+/-7) after the second vaccine dose. Sequencing was performed on peripheral blood, taken 28 days after the second AZD1222 dose. The source is an adult who received the AZD1222 COVID-19 vaccine.

The chain has TRBV6-5 and TRBJ2-7; 11 bases agree with TRBD2. Germline V gene data show CDR1 as MNHEY and CDR2 as SVGAGI. After removal of 6 bases from V and 2 bases from J, the junction contained 6 bases not matched to a gene. The CDR3 sequence is 15 residues long. CDR3 sequence (DNA): TGTGCCAGCAGGGCTATAGCGGGAGGGACCTACGAGCAGTACTTC. Translated, it gives CASRAIAGGTYEQYF.

The rearrangement uses TRBV25-1 and TRBJ2-7; 10 bases map to TRBD1. V lost 3 bases to trimming and J lost 3 bases; unmatched junction nucleotides: 5. There are 15 residues in the CDR3. CDR1 MGHDK and CDR2 SYGVNS come from the germline V gene. The CDR3: CASSDQGTGVYEQYF. CDR3 nucleotides: TGTGCCAGCAGTGACCAAGGGACAGGGGTCTACGAGCAGTACTTC.

The gene calls are TRBV15 and TRBJ1-2; D perhaps matches TRBD1 (5 bases). Between the trimmed V and J ends, which lost 0 bases and 1 base, there was a span of 15 bases. Germline V gives CDR1 LNHNV, CDR2 YYDKDF (reference sequence). This CDR3 comprises 17 residues. The CDR3 region has the DNA TGTGCCACCAGCAGAGAACAGGCCATGGGGGGTAACTATGGCTACACCTTC. This sequence encodes CATSREQAMGGNYGYTF.

CDR3: CASIGGTGISETQYF. In DNA, the CDR3 is TGTGCCAGCATCGGCGGGACAGGGATAAGTGAGACCCAGTACTTC. The genes are TRBV5-6 and TRBJ2-5; 9 bases agree with TRBD1. CDR3 length equals 15 residues. The junction had 11 bases not matched to a gene; V was cut back by 6 bases and J by 5 bases. Germline V gene sequence: CDR1 SGHDT, CDR2 YYEEEE.

This sequence joins TRBV7-9 and TRBJ2-5; TRBD2 aligns across 8 bases. CDR1 SEHNR and CDR2 FQNEAQ come from the germline V gene (reference sequence). With 0 bases clipped from V and 5 bases from J, the junction kept 5 bases outside the gene matches. This CDR3 is 15 amino acids long. The DNA of the CDR3 is TGTGCCAGCAGCTTAGCGCAGTTAGCGGGGGAGACCCAGTACTTC. This gives the protein CASSLAQLAGETQYF.

This clone has ten or more counts. A junction boundary mismatches the germline segment, possibly from a read error. The chain has TRBV9 and TRBJ2-2; 12 bases line up with TRBD2. The CDR3 sequence is 13 residues long. Germline CDR1 SGDLS, CDR2 YYNGEE. The CDR3 loop is CASSVSSGGALFF. CDR3 DNA: TGTGCCAGCAGCGTATCTAGCGGGGGGGCGCTGTTTTTT.

This rearrangement joins TRBV7-8 to TRBJ2-2, with 7 bases lining up with TRBD1. The CDR3 spans 15 residues. From germline, CDR1 is SGHVS and CDR2 FQNEAQ. The junction had 6 bases not matched to a gene; V was cut back by 5 bases and J by 3 bases. The CDR3 protein is CASSVGTVDTGELFF. The DNA for the CDR3 is TGTGCCAGCAGCGTAGGGACAGTGGACACCGGGGAGCTGTTTTTT.

This clone has only a few counts. The chain couples TRBV15 to TRBJ2-1, with 8 bases identical to TRBD2. The CDR3 extends over 16 amino acids. The junction had 8 bases not matched to a gene; V was cut back by 0 bases and J by 7 bases. CDR1 is LNHNV and CDR2 is YYDKDF in the germline V gene (reference sequence). This chain's CDR3 is CATSRDKSGSSNEQFF. The CDR3 DNA reads TGTGCCACCAGCAGAGATAAGAGCGGGAGTTCTAATGAGCAGTTCTTC.

This chain joins TRBV7-8 and TRBJ2-7; D might be TRBD1 (5 bases). The CDR3 is 13 residues long. CDR1 SGHVS and CDR2 FQNEAQ come from the germline V gene. Trimming removed 6 bases from V and 3 bases from J, with 12 bases in between. CDR3 residues: CASRPRGIYEQYF. In DNA form, the CDR3 reads TGTGCCAGCAGGCCAAGGGGTATCTACGAGCAGTACTTC.

The chain combines TRBV18 with TRBJ2-2; 12 bases match TRBD1. Germline V gene sequence: CDR1 KGHSH, CDR2 LQKENI. This CDR3 is built from 16 residues. The J segment lost 3 bases and the V segment lost 3 bases, leaving 2 bases of the junction unmatched. CDR3 loop: CASSPGTGGYTGELFF. The CDR3 DNA follows: TGTGCCAGCTCACCCGGGACAGGGGGCTACACCGGGGAGCTGTTTTTT.

The rearrangement uses TRBV7-2 and TRBJ1-4; D is ambiguous. Trimming removed 1 base at V and 4 bases at J, with 10 bases between. Germline CDR1 and CDR2: SGHTA and FQGNSA. CDR3 length: 15 amino acids. CDR3: CASSLEGGINEKLFF. The DNA for the CDR3 is TGTGCCAGCAGCTTAGAGGGCGGGATTAATGAAAAACTGTTTTTT.

The V and J genes are TRBV25-1 and TRBJ1-1; 7 nucleotides line up with TRBD1. Germline CDR1 reads MGHDK; CDR2 reads SYGVNS. The CDR3 contains 17 residues. The V segment lost 6 bases and the J segment 5 bases; nucleotides outside the gene matches: 18. DNA for the CDR3: TGTGCCAGCAGGACAACATCGCGAGGACAGGTTAATACTGAAGCTTTCTTT. It codes for CASRTTSRGQVNTEAFF.

The genes are TRBV5-6 and TRBJ1-1; 9 bases fit TRBD1. This CDR3 spans 14 amino acids. Germline V CDR1 and CDR2: SGHDT, YYEEEE. V lost 6 bases and J lost 7; bases outside the gene matches: 10. The CDR3 coding sequence is TGTGCCAGCACCATTAGGACAGGGGATAATGAAGCTTTCTTT. Amino acid sequence: CASTIRTGDNEAFF.

The V gene is TRBV5-1, the J gene TRBJ2-2; D tentatively fits TRBD1 or TRBD2 (6 bases each). CDR1 and CDR2 from the germline V gene are SGHRS and YFSETQ. V was pared by 9 bases and J by 2 bases, with 14 bases between. The CDR3 extends over 14 amino acids. CDR3 sequence: CATRGLLNTGELFF. DNA for the CDR3: TGCGCCACCAGGGGACTTCTTAACACCGGGGAGCTGTTTTTT.

This sequence joins TRBV5-6 and TRBJ1-5, with a possible D match to TRBD1 (6 bases). V was shortened by 2 bases and J by 4 bases, with 7 bases between the two germline ends. The CDR3 is 13 amino acids. Germline values: CDR1 SGHDT, CDR2 YYEEEE. CDR3 in DNA: TGTGCCAGCAGCTTTCAGGGGAATCAGCCCCAGCATTTT. Translation: CASSFQGNQPQHF. Using reference TRBV5-6 and TRBJ1-5 for the parts outside the CDR3, the full variable domain is DAGVTQSPTHLIKTRGQQVTLRCSPKSGHDTVSWYQQALGQGPQFIFQYYEEEERQRGNFPDRFSGHQFPNYSSELNVNALLLGDSALYLCASSFQGNQPQHFGDGTRLSIL.

The chain couples TRBV5-1 to TRBJ1-6, with 7 bases that match TRBD1. The CDR3 runs to 14 residues. The junction had 5 bases not matched to a gene; V was cut back by 4 bases and J by 7 bases. CDR1 SGHRS and CDR2 YFSETQ come from the germline V gene. The CDR3 spells CASSPGTENSPLHF. CDR3 bases: TGCGCCAGCAGCCCCGGGACAGAGAATTCACCCCTCCACTTT.

This clone was seen a single time. The V and J genes are TRBV6-1 and TRBJ1-5, with D tentatively TRBD1 (5 bases). The CDR3 runs 14 residues. V lost 1 base, J lost 7 bases, and 11 bases lay in between. CDR1 is MNHNS and CDR2 is SASEGT in the germline V gene. The CDR3 coding sequence is TGTGCCAGCAGTGAAGGGGGACTGGAGCAGCCCCAGCATTTT. Residues: CASSEGGLEQPQHF.

The rearrangement joins TRBV4-3 to TRBJ1-2; D is unclear. The germline V and J ends were trimmed by 0 bases and 4 bases, with 6 bases remaining between them. The CDR3 is 13 residues long. The V gene's germline CDR1 is LGHNA and CDR2 YSLEER. CDR3 sequence reads: CASSQDQSYGYTF. For the CDR3, the DNA is TGCGCCAGCAGCCAAGATCAGAGCTATGGCTACACCTTC.

The rearrangement joins TRBV6-5 to TRBJ1-2; D possibly corresponds to TRBD1 (6 bases). The CDR3 has 14 amino acids. CDR1 and CDR2 from the germline V gene are MNHEY and SVGAGI. Trimming shortened V by 7 bases and J by 8 bases, and 20 bases separated the two germline ends. The CDR3 loop is CASTVPGGIRGYTF. The CDR3 DNA is TGTGCCAGCACCGTCCCTGGGGGCATTAGGGGCTACACCTTC.

The chain uses TRBV4-1 and TRBJ2-2; D ambiguous. The CDR3 is made up of 16 amino acids. The V end lost 1 base, the J end lost 2 bases, and 11 bases lay between the germline ends. The germline CDR1 and CDR2 sequences are MGHRA and YSYEKL. The CDR3 bases are TGCGCCAGCAGCCAAGGGTACCTGTTTAACACCGGGGAGCTGTTTTTT. It is translated as CASSQGYLFNTGELFF.

The chain carries TRBV5-1 and TRBJ1-2; possibly TRBD1 for D (6 bases). The V end was cut by 2 bases, the J end by 3 bases, with 14 bases between. The CDR3 is 15 residues long. From germline, CDR1 is SGHRS and CDR2 YFSETQ. The CDR3 is CASSFNGGGDYGYTF. CDR3 in DNA: TGCGCCAGCAGCTTTAACGGGGGCGGCGACTATGGCTACACCTTC.

V is TRBV3-1 (or the pseudogene TRBV3-2) and J is TRBJ1-3; D ambiguous. Germline CDR1 is LGHDT and CDR2 is YNNKEL (reference sequence). Trimming took off 1 base at V and 0 bases at J, with 7 bases between the two ends. This CDR3 contains 15 residues. CDR3 region: CASSQVGPSGNTIYF. The CDR3 DNA follows: TGTGCCAGCAGCCAAGTCGGCCCCTCTGGAAACACCATATATTTT.

This chain uses TRBV7-9 with TRBJ1-1; the D gene is possibly TRBD1 (5 bases). This CDR3 has 13 amino acids. The germline V gene encodes CDR1 SEHNR and CDR2 FQNEAQ (reference sequence). V was trimmed by 1 base and J by 11 bases, leaving 14 bases between them. Here the CDR3 reads CASSLVSHRRAFF. CDR3 coding DNA: TGTGCCAGCAGCTTAGTTTCTCACAGGAGGGCTTTCTTT.

A note on this clone: The junction departs from germline at one end; a sequencing error may be responsible. V gene TRBV6-2 or TRBV6-3 combines with J gene TRBJ1-1; TRBD1 might be the D (6 bases). The CDR3 extends over 13 amino acids. The germline V gene encodes CDR1 MNHEY and CDR2 SVGEGT. CDR3 in DNA: TGTGCCAGCAATTACAGGGTCGGTACTGAAGCTTTCTTT. This codes for CASNYRVGTEAFF.

This clone showed up just once. This chain links TRBV7-2 with TRBJ2-1, with a possible D match to TRBD2 (5 bases). This CDR3 comprises 13 residues. The V gene's germline CDR1 is SGHTA and CDR2 FQGNSA. The germline V and J ends were trimmed by 2 bases and 7 bases, with 9 bases remaining between them. The CDR3 DNA sequence: TGTGCCAGCAGCTTAAGACGAGGGAATGAGCAGTTCTTC. As protein: CASSLRRGNEQFF. Using reference TRBV7-2 and TRBJ2-1 for the parts outside the CDR3, the full variable domain is GAGVSQSPSNKVTEKGKDVELRCDPISGHTALYWYRQSLGQGLEFLIYFQGNSAPDKSGLPSDRFSAERTGGSVSTLTIQRTQQEDSAVYLCASSLRRGNEQFFGPGTRLTVL.

This chain uses TRBV5-1 with TRBJ2-2; D is perhaps TRBD2 (5 bases). CDR3 size: 14 residues. V lost 7 bases to trimming and J lost 5 bases, with 15 bases between them. Germline assignment: CDR1 SGHRS and CDR2 YFSETQ. The CDR3 bases are TGCGCCAGCGGAGGTTTTGGGCGGACCGGGGAGCTGTTTTTT. It translates to CASGGFGRTGELFF.

The genes are TRBV7-2 and TRBJ1-2, with D possibly being TRBD1 (5 bases). Germline assignment: CDR1 SGHTA and CDR2 FQGNSA. The CDR3 length is 14 residues. Trimming took off 5 bases at V and 5 bases at J, with 15 bases between the two ends. CDR3 sequence (DNA): TGTGCCAGCAGCCGCGGGACGGACACTTATGGCTACACCTTC. Its protein product is CASSRGTDTYGYTF.

This chain connects TRBV30 to TRBJ2-5; D not resolved. Germline V CDR1 and CDR2: GTSNPN, SVGIG (reference sequence). The CDR3 has 11 amino acids. V was shortened by 4 bases and J by 5 bases, with 8 bases between the two germline ends. The CDR3 reads CAWIRSETQYF. The CDR3 DNA is TGTGCCTGGATACGGTCGGAGACCCAGTACTTC.